This T cell receptor beta chain emerged from a study of blood T cell repertoires in COVID-19. Sequencing used immunoSEQ multiplex PCR; TCRdb keeps in-frame clones, though not all of them. The top ten clones hold 1.8% of a sample with 210,000 or so clones, approximately 80% of them seen once. The CDR3 contains 13 residues. Germline lookup yields CDR1 SGHAT and CDR2 FQNNGV. The J segment lost 12 bases and the V segment lost 3 bases, leaving 8 bases of the junction unmatched. Cohort placement rested on clinical history that participants reported themselves. The sequenced material came from PBMCs or T cells enriched from blood (not recorded which). This TCR was sampled from a man aged 55-75 years who had recovered from COVID-19. The V call is TRBV11-2, the J call TRBJ2-1, with 7 bases lining up with TRBD2. CDR3 sequence (DNA): TGTGCCAGCAGCTTCCCGACTAGCTGGAGGCAGTTCTTC. Translation gives CASSFPTSWRQFF.